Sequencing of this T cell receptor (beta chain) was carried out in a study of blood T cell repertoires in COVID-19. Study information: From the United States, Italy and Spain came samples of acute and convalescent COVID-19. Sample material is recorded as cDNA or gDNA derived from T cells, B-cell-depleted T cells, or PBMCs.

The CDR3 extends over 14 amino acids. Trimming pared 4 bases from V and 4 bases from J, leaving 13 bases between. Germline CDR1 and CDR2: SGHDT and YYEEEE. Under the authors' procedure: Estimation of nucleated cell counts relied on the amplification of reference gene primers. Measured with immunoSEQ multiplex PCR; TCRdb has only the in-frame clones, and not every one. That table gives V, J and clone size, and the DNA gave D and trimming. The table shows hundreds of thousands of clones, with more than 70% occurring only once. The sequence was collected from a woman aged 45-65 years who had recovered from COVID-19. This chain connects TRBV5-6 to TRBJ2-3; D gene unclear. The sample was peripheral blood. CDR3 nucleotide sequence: TGTGCCAGCAGCGCACCGGGTGCCCCAGATACGCAGTATTTT. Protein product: CASSAPGAPDTQYF.